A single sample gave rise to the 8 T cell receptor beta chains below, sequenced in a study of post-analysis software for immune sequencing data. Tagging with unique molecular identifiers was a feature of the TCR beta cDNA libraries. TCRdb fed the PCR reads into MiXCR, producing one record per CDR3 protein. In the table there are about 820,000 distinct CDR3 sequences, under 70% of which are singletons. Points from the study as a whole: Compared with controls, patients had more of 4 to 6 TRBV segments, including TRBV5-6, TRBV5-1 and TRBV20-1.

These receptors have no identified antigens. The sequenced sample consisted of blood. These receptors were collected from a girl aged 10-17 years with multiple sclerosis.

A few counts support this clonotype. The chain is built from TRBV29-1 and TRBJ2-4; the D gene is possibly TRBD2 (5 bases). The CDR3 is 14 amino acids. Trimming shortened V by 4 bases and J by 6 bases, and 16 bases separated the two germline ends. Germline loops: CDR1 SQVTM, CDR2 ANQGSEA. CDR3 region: CSVVGRLKPNIQYF. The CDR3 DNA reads TGCAGCGTTGTGGGGAGACTTAAACCAAACATTCAGTACTTC.

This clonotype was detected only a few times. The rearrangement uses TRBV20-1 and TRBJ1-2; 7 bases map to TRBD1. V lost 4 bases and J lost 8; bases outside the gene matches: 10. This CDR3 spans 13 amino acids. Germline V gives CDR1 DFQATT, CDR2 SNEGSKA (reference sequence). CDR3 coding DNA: TGCAGTGCTACTCAGGACAGGCGGGCGGGCTACACCTTC. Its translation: CSATQDRRAGYTF.

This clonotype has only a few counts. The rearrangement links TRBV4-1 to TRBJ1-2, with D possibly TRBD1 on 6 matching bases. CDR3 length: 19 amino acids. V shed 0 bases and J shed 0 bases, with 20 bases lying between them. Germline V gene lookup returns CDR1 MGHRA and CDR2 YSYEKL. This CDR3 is CASSQEAGAPLRPNYGYTF. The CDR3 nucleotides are TGCGCCAGCAGCCAAGAAGCAGGGGCGCCGCTTCGCCCTAACTATGGCTACACCTTC.

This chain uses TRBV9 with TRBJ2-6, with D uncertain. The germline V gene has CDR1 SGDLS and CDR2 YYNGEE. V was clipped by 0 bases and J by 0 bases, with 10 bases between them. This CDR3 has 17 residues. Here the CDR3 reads CASSVATASSGANVLTF. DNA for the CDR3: TGTGCCAGCAGCGTAGCGACGGCCAGCTCTGGGGCCAACGTCCTGACTTTC. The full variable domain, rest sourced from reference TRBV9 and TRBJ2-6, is DSGVTQTPKHLITATGQRVTLRCSPRSGDLSVYWYQQSLDQGLQFLIQYYNGEERAKGNILERFSAQQFPDLHSELNLSSLELGDSALYFCASSVATASSGANVLTFGAGSRLTVL.

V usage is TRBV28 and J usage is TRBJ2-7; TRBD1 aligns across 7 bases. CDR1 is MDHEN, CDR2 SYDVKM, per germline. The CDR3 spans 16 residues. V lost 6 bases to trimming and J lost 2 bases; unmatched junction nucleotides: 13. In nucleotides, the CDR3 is TGTGCCAGCAGCCCTGCCGCGGACAGGCAACCCTACGAGCAGTACTTC. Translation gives CASSPAADRQPYEQYF.

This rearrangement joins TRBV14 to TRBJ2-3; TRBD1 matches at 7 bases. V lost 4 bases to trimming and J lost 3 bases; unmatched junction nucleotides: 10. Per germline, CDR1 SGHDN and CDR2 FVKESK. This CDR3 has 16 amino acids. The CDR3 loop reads CASSRRTGLNTDTQYF. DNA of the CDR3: TGTGCCAGCAGCCGACGGACAGGCTTGAATACAGATACGCAGTATTTT.

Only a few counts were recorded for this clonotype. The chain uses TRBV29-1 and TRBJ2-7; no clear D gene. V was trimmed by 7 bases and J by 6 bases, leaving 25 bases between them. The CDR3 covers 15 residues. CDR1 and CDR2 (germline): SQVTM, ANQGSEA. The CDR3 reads CSARSQAGPLGEQYF. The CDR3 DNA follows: TGCAGCGCCCGCTCTCAGGCAGGACCGCTAGGCGAGCAGTACTTC.

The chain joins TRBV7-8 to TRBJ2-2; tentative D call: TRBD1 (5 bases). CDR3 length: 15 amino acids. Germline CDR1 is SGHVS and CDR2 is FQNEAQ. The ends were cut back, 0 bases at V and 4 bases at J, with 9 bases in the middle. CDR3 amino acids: CASSLAGVPTGELFF. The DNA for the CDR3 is TGTGCCAGCAGCTTAGCAGGGGTACCCACCGGGGAGCTGTTTTTT.